A selection of T cell receptor beta chains follows, all from one sample in a study of T cell responses to AZD1222 COVID-19 vaccine. The assay was immunoSEQ multiplex PCR, and TCRdb's table has in-frame clones only and misses some. The repertoire has more than 100,000 clones, just under 90% of them found once; the top ten carry 3.5% to 5%. The specimen was peripheral blood, collected on day 0 of AZD1222 vaccination. All receptors derive from an adult in good health. The CDR3 runs from the conserved cysteine through the conserved F or W. The order of the fields is clone size, J gene, D gene, V gene, CDR3 protein, CDR3 DNA. The D gene is left open where the match is weak. Clone size is given for some rows only: seen once, a few or many times, or a class if the clone is expanded.

>NA|TRBJ1-1|NA|TRBV29-1
CSVEQENTEAFF
TGCAGCGTTGAACAGGAGAACACTGAAGCTTTCTTT
>NA|TRBJ2-7|NA|TRBV2
CASTPQEEQYF
TGTGCCAGCACCCCCCAGGAGGAGCAGTACTTC
>NA|TRBJ2-7|TRBD2|TRBV6-5
CASRYGGANPYEQYF
TGTGCCAGCAGATACGGGGGGGCGAATCCCTACGAGCAGTACTTC
>NA|TRBJ1-6|NA|TRBV21-1
CASSTNTGLNSPLHF
TGTGCCAGCAGCACAAACACAGGGCTCAATTCACCCCTCCACTTT
>NA|TRBJ1-4|TRBD1|TRBV2
CASNQGAVDEKLFF
TGTGCCAGCAACCAGGGGGCGGTCGATGAAAAACTGTTTTTT
>NA|TRBJ2-1|TRBD1|TRBV2
CASRGARGRGNEQFF
TGTGCCAGCAGGGGAGCCAGGGGGCGCGGAAATGAGCAGTTCTTC
>NA|TRBJ1-2|NA|TRBV29-1
CSVSTYGYTF
TGCAGCGTTTCAACGTATGGCTACACCTTC
>NA|TRBJ2-2|TRBD1|TRBV19
CASRPGQGGTGELFF
TGTGCCAGTAGACCCGGACAGGGAGGCACCGGGGAGCTGTTTTTT
>NA|TRBJ2-7|NA|TRBV14
CASSQDWGGEQYF
TGTGCCAGCAGCCAAGATTGGGGTGGCGAGCAGTACTTC
>NA|TRBJ1-1|NA|TRBV3-1/TRBV3-2
CASSPRRTSPAEAFF
TGTGCCAGCAGCCCTCGACGGACGTCACCGGCTGAAGCTTTCTTT
>NA|TRBJ1-4|NA|TRBV28
CASSFRSGGDHEKLFF
TGTGCCAGCAGTTTTAGGTCGGGAGGGGATCATGAAAAACTGTTTTTT
>NA|TRBJ2-1|NA|TRBV12-5
CASGLSPHEQFF
TGTGCTAGTGGTTTGAGTCCCCATGAGCAGTTCTTC
>NA|TRBJ2-7|TRBD2|TRBV2
CASKETSGGHYEQYF
TGTGCCAGCAAAGAGACTAGCGGGGGACACTACGAGCAGTACTTC
>NA|TRBJ1-5|NA|TRBV20-1
CSAGDGGQPQHF
TGCAGTGCTGGTGACGGGGGCCAGCCCCAGCATTTT
>NA|TRBJ1-3|NA|TRBV18
CASSPNSRNTIYF
TGTGCCAGCTCACCAAACAGTAGAAACACCATATATTTT
>NA|TRBJ2-5|TRBD2|TRBV4-2
CATRTSAGSQETQYF
TGTGCCACTAGGACTAGCGCGGGGTCACAAGAGACCCAGTACTTC
>NA|TRBJ2-2|NA|TRBV6-6
CASSYLEAGGTGELFF
TGTGCCAGCAGTTACTTGGAGGCAGGAGGGACCGGGGAGCTGTTTTTT
>NA|TRBJ2-7|TRBD2|TRBV11-2
CASSPGLRYEQYF
TGTGCCAGCAGCCCGGGACTACGCTACGAGCAGTACTTC
>NA|TRBJ1-1|NA|TRBV10-3
CAIRRQLNTEAFF
TGTGCCATCCGGCGTCAGCTGAACACTGAAGCTTTCTTT
>NA|TRBJ1-6|NA|TRBV28
CASSSLRQSYNSPLHF
TGTGCCAGCAGTTCGCTAAGACAGAGCTATAATTCACCCCTCCACTTT
>NA|TRBJ1-2|NA|TRBV7-8
CASGPNYGYTF
TGTGCCAGCGGACCCAACTATGGCTACACCTTC
>NA|TRBJ1-6|NA|TRBV5-1
CASSLESGSTPLHF
TGCGCCAGCAGCTTGGAGTCAGGGAGCACACCCCTCCACTTT
>NA|TRBJ1-1|NA|TRBV18
CASSTGGTEAFF
TGTGCCAGCTCGACGGGAGGCACTGAAGCTTTCTTT
>NA|TRBJ1-4|NA|TRBV5-6
CASSSGVGNLNEKLFF
TGTGCCAGCAGCTCGGGAGTCGGGAACCTTAATGAAAAACTGTTTTTT
>few|TRBJ1-1|TRBD1|TRBV28
CASSPGQGNSEAFF
TGTGCCAGCAGTCCCGGACAGGGAAATTCTGAAGCTTTCTTT
>NA|TRBJ2-3|NA|TRBV7-9
CASSSLTGLGADTQYF
TGTGCCAGCAGCTCTTTGACGGGCCTAGGGGCAGATACGCAGTATTTT
>NA|TRBJ1-2|NA|TRBV6-5
CASLAGGSYYGYTF
TGTGCCAGCTTAGCGGGGGGGAGTTACTATGGCTACACCTTC
>NA|TRBJ2-7|TRBD1|TRBV27
CASSSSGTGGFYEQYF
TGTGCCAGCAGTTCCTCCGGGACAGGGGGCTTCTACGAGCAGTACTTC
>NA|TRBJ2-3|TRBD2|TRBV5-1
CASSFGSAGGPGTDTQYF
TGCGCCAGCAGCTTCGGTTCTGCGGGAGGGCCCGGGACAGATACGCAGTATTTT
>NA|TRBJ1-4|NA|TRBV18
CASSPGYLPIF
TGTGCCAGCTCACCGGGATATCTCCCGATTTTT
>few|TRBJ1-2|NA|TRBV5-5
CASSVTGPGYGYTF
TGTGCCAGCAGCGTGACAGGCCCGGGGTATGGCTACACCTTC
>NA|TRBJ2-3|NA|TRBV7-8
CASSLFGSIETDTQYF
TGTGCCAGCAGCTTATTCGGGTCAATCGAGACAGATACGCAGTATTTT
>NA|TRBJ1-2|TRBD1|TRBV25-1
CASSPGQGYGYTF
TGTGCCAGCAGCCCGGGACAGGGTTATGGCTACACCTTC
>NA|TRBJ2-1|NA|TRBV7-6
CASSTRGWVEQFF
TGTGCCAGCAGCACCCGGGGGTGGGTTGAGCAGTTCTTC
>NA|TRBJ1-4|TRBD1|TRBV5-4
CASSSPGQGGGKLFF
TGTGCCAGCAGCTCCCCCGGACAGGGCGGGGGAAAACTGTTTTTT
>NA|TRBJ1-3|NA|TRBV30
CAWAGSANTIYF
TGTGCCTGGGCCGGATCGGCAAACACCATATATTTT
>NA|TRBJ1-1|NA|TRBV30
CAWSVPPPEGAFF
TGTGCCTGGAGTGTACCGCCCCCGGAAGGAGCTTTCTTT
>NA|TRBJ2-1|TRBD1|TRBV7-8
CASSFYTGTGVSNEQFF
TGTGCCAGCAGCTTTTACACCGGGACAGGGGTTAGCAATGAGCAGTTCTTC
>NA|TRBJ2-1|NA|TRBV5-1
CASTTTPSSYNEQFF
TGCGCCAGCACAACTACGCCAAGCTCCTACAATGAGCAGTTCTTC
>NA|TRBJ1-3|NA|TRBV7-9
CASNPAGGEGNTIYF
TGTGCCAGCAACCCGGCCGGGGGTGAAGGAAACACCATATATTTT
>NA|TRBJ2-2|NA|TRBV7-2
CASNPYRGSTGELFF
TGTGCCAGCAACCCTTACCGGGGGAGCACCGGGGAGCTGTTTTTT
>NA|TRBJ1-4|NA|TRBV28
CASSATNEKLFF
TGTGCCAGCAGCGCAACTAATGAAAAACTGTTTTTT
>NA|TRBJ1-1|NA|TRBV6-5
CASRQETAEAFF
TGTGCCAGCAGACAGGAAACAGCTGAAGCTTTCTTT
>NA|TRBJ2-3|NA|TRBV18
CASSSQMGTDTQYF
TGTGCCAGCTCCTCGCAGATGGGTACAGATACGCAGTATTTT
>few|TRBJ1-1|NA|TRBV21-1
CASSKFRSDRAGAAPEAFF
TGTGCCAGCAGCAAATTCCGGTCGGACAGGGCGGGAGCAGCCCCTGAAGCTTTCTTT
>NA|TRBJ1-5|NA|TRBV7-2
CASSLSGAQPQHF
TGTGCCAGCAGCTTATCAGGGGCCCAGCCCCAGCATTTT
>NA|TRBJ1-6|NA|TRBV2
CASSAGWRFSPLHF
TGTGCCAGCAGTGCAGGGTGGCGCTTCTCACCCCTCCACTTT
>NA|TRBJ2-1|TRBD1|TRBV7-8
CASSIEQGMGYNEQFF
TGTGCCAGCAGTATCGAACAGGGGATGGGGTACAATGAGCAGTTCTTC
>NA|TRBJ2-5|NA|TRBV5-1
CASSFQVGDQYF
TGCGCCAGCAGCTTCCAGGTGGGGGACCAGTACTTC
>NA|TRBJ2-1|TRBD2|TRBV9
CASSEGGAGGVEQFF
TGTGCCAGCAGCGAGGGTGGAGCGGGAGGTGTTGAGCAGTTCTTC
>once|TRBJ1-2|NA|TRBV14
CASSQDGRRNYGYTF
TGTGCCAGCAGCCAAGACGGTCGTAGGAACTATGGCTACACCTTC
>NA|TRBJ1-5|NA|TRBV6-1
CASSEVGATVKTQHF
TGTGCCAGCAGTGAAGTTGGGGCTACGGTCAAGACCCAGCATTTT